The 31 T cell receptor beta chains in this list originate from one sample, sequenced in a study of blood T cell repertoires in COVID-19. Measured with immunoSEQ multiplex PCR; TCRdb has only the in-frame clones, and not every one. In the table there are some 110,000 clones, less than 85% of which are singletons. Material: peripheral blood. Receptors originate from a man in his fifties or sixties with acute or convalescent COVID-19.

J is TRBJ2-7 and V is TRBV11-2; 7 nucleotides align to TRBD1. The CDR3 loop spans 13 amino acids. Germline values: CDR1 SGHAT, CDR2 FQNNGV. Unmatched junction bases numbered 10, after V lost 7 bases and J lost 7 bases. Here the CDR3 reads CASTPTGQGEQYF. DNA for the CDR3: TGTGCCAGCACCCCGACAGGGCAGGGTGAGCAGTACTTC.

The chain has TRBV5-1 and TRBJ2-7; 9 bases are shared with TRBD1. CDR3 length: 13 amino acids. From germline, CDR1 is SGHRS and CDR2 YFSETQ. V lost 5 bases, J lost 4 bases, and 4 bases stayed unmatched. CDR3 nucleotides: TGCGCCAGCAGACCCGGGACAGGGTACGAGCAGTACTTC. Residues: CASRPGTGYEQYF.

V and J are TRBV6-5 and TRBJ1-2; tentatively, D is TRBD1 (5 bases). This CDR3 contains 13 residues. Trimming took 2 bases from V and 7 from J, leaving 11 bases between them. Germline CDR1 MNHEY, CDR2 SVGAGI. The CDR3 spells CASSYPGSAGYTF. The CDR3 nucleotides are TGTGCCAGCAGTTACCCAGGGTCAGCTGGCTACACCTTC.

The genes are TRBV27 and TRBJ2-3; 10 positions agree with TRBD2. The CDR3 spans 12 residues. Germline V gene lookup returns CDR1 MNHEY and CDR2 SMNVEV (reference sequence). V shed 6 bases, J shed 6 bases, and the junction held 0 bases outside the gene matches. In DNA, the CDR3 is TGTGCCAGCAGACTAGCGGGGGATACGCAGTATTTT. Its translation is CASRLAGDTQYF.

This clone has more than one count but fewer than ten. The chain employs TRBV27 and TRBJ1-3; D is unresolved. Looked up from germline, CDR1 is MNHEY and CDR2 is SMNVEV (reference sequence). CDR3 length: 15 residues. The ends were cut back, 4 bases at V and 0 bases at J, with 10 bases in the middle. The CDR3 loop is CASSSDILSGNTIYF. In DNA form, the CDR3 reads TGTGCCAGCAGTTCCGACATCCTCTCTGGAAACACCATATATTTT.

The J gene is TRBJ1-6, the V gene TRBV27; D is undetermined. Trimming cost V 5 bases and J 9 bases, with 14 bases left between them. Per germline, CDR1 MNHEY and CDR2 SMNVEV (reference sequence). CDR3 length: 14 amino acids. CDR3: CASSLEAGSSPLHF. The CDR3 bases are TGTGCCAGCAGTCTTGAGGCGGGTTCTTCACCCCTCCACTTT.

This clone occurred once. This sequence joins TRBV14 and TRBJ1-2; no firm D call. Trimming stripped 1 base from V and 3 bases from J, with 9 bases between. Germline lookup yields CDR1 SGHDN and CDR2 FVKESK. The CDR3 extends over 14 amino acids. CDR3 residues: CASSQVGRDYGYTF. In DNA form, the CDR3 reads TGTGCCAGCAGCCAAGTTGGCCGGGACTATGGCTACACCTTC.

The chain employs TRBV6-5 and TRBJ1-1; a possible D gene is TRBD1 (6 bases). Germline values: CDR1 MNHEY, CDR2 SVGAGI. The CDR3 consists of 14 residues. V was trimmed by 7 bases and J by 4 bases, leaving 16 bases between them. The DNA for the CDR3 is TGTGCCAGCACTCTGGGGGGGGGCGGCACTGAAGCTTTCTTT. As protein: CASTLGGGGTEAFF.

The CDR3 coding sequence is TGTGCCAGCAGCGTCGGACTAGCGGGGGGCGGGGAGCAGTTCTTC. Its protein product is CASSVGLAGGGEQFF. The J gene is TRBJ2-1, the V gene TRBV9; TRBD2 agrees at 14 bases. This CDR3 spans 15 amino acids. V lost 2 bases, J lost 10 bases, and 5 bases stayed unmatched. Germline V CDR1 and CDR2: SGDLS, YYNGEE.

This sequence joins TRBV6-5 and TRBJ2-5; 12 nucleotides line up with TRBD2. J lost 5 bases, V lost 6 bases, and 7 bases had no gene match. Looked up from germline, CDR1 is MNHEY and CDR2 is SVGAGI. This CDR3 region has 15 residues. Here the CDR3 reads CASSVGLAGMETQYF. In nucleotides, the CDR3 is TGTGCCAGCAGCGTAGGACTAGCGGGAATGGAGACCCAGTACTTC.

The chain uses TRBV12-3 or TRBV12-4 and TRBJ2-7; tentatively, D is TRBD2 (6 bases). Trimming stripped 6 bases from V and 4 bases from J, with 10 bases between. This CDR3 region has 12 residues. CDR3 DNA: TGTGCCAGCAGGGGCGGGGAATACGAGCAGTACTTC. It translates to CASRGGEYEQYF.

J is TRBJ2-1 and V is TRBV16, with D uncertain. The CDR3 totals 15 residues. Germline V gene data show CDR1 as KGHSY and CDR2 as FQNENV. Trimming took 2 bases from V and 8 from J, leaving 16 bases between them. DNA for the CDR3: TGTGCCAGCAGCCAAAAGTCTGTAAAGCTGGATGAGCAGTTCTTC. Translated, it gives CASSQKSVKLDEQFF.

The chain carries TRBV24-1 and TRBJ2-3, with D maybe TRBD1 (5 bases). Trimming shortened V by 3 bases and J by 4 bases, and 10 bases separated the two germline ends. CDR3 length equals 14 residues. Per germline, CDR1 KGHDR and CDR2 SFDVKD. The CDR3 protein is CATSDPGNADTQYF. Written as DNA, the CDR3 is TGTGCCACCAGTGATCCAGGGAACGCAGATACGCAGTATTTT.

The CDR3 nucleotides are TGCAGCGTGGGGGGGACAGGGGCCTCGGGTCAGCCCCAGCATTTT. Its translation is CSVGGTGASGQPQHF. The rearrangement links TRBV29-1 to TRBJ1-5, with TRBD1 matching 10 bases. CDR1 and CDR2 (germline): SQVTM, ANQGSEA. J lost 6 bases, V lost 6 bases, and 11 bases had no gene match. The CDR3 totals 15 residues.

Of note for this clone: The germline gene is not matched at one end of the junction; a read error may be the cause. The chain combines TRBV27 with TRBJ2-5, with D uncertain. The germline gives CDR1 MNHEY, CDR2 SMNVEV (reference sequence). The CDR3 is 11 residues long. The CDR3 loop reads CASTFGETQYF. The CDR3 DNA is TGTGCCAGCACCTTTGGAGAGACTCAGTACTTC.

This sequence joins TRBV9 and TRBJ2-5; 7 bases map to TRBD1. The germline CDR1 and CDR2 sequences are SGDLS and YYNGEE. This CDR3 contains 14 residues. The junction had 6 bases not matched to a gene; V was cut back by 3 bases and J by 4 bases. The CDR3 region has the DNA TGTGCCAGCAGCGGCGACAGGGTACGAGAGACCCAGTACTTC. This sequence encodes CASSGDRVRETQYF.

This rearrangement joins TRBV5-1 to TRBJ2-1, with TRBD1 matching over 7 bases. The CDR3 extends over 14 amino acids. V shed 4 bases and J 5 bases; nucleotides not matched to a gene: 6. Germline V gene data show CDR1 as SGHRS and CDR2 as YFSETQ. In DNA form, the CDR3 reads TGCGCCAGCAGCATAGGGGGCGAAAACAATGAGCAGTTCTTC. This codes for CASSIGGENNEQFF.

V gene TRBV7-8 combines with J gene TRBJ1-4; the match to TRBD1 covers 7 bases. Germline values: CDR1 SGHVS, CDR2 FQNEAQ. There are 16 residues in the CDR3. J was trimmed by 7 bases and V by 2 bases; bases with no gene match: 10. CDR3 coding DNA: TGTGCCAGCAGCTTAATGATAGAACAGGGGAGTGAAAAACTGTTTTTT. It yields the protein CASSLMIEQGSEKLFF.

In its sample, this clone was seen many times. Written as DNA, the CDR3 is TGTGCCAGCAGTTTCCCACAGGGGGCGACCTACGAGCAGTACTTC. Amino acid sequence: CASSFPQGATYEQYF. The chain combines TRBV28 with TRBJ2-7, with 9 positions matching TRBD1. With V trimmed by 3 bases and J by 2 bases, 5 bases remained unmatched. The CDR3 extends over 15 amino acids. From germline, CDR1 is MDHEN and CDR2 SYDVKM.

This clone was picked up a small number of times. The CDR3 loop is CASTSLEASQYF. CDR3 sequence (DNA): TGTGCCAGCACCTCGTTGGAAGCGTCGCAGTATTTT. This chain uses TRBV2 with TRBJ2-3; D gene unclear. The V end was cut by 7 bases, the J end by 10 bases, with 15 bases between. The CDR3 covers 12 residues. Per germline, CDR1 SNHLY and CDR2 FYNNEI.

The CDR3 nucleotides read TGTGCCACCACGCTGGGCTCCGGCAGGGAGCAGTTCTTC. It specifies CATTLGSGREQFF. This chain links TRBV24-1 with TRBJ2-1; D unresolved. Germline values: CDR1 KGHDR, CDR2 SFDVKD. The CDR3 runs to 13 residues. Trimming took 8 bases from V and 10 from J, leaving 17 bases between them.

The CDR3 bases are TGCGCCAGCAGCCCCGTTCGTAGCGGCACCTACGAGCAGTACTTC. Its translation is CASSPVRSGTYEQYF. The rearrangement uses TRBV4-1 and TRBJ2-7; weak D call: TRBD2 (6 bases). Germline V gene data show CDR1 as MGHRA and CDR2 as YSYEKL. Deletions cut 4 bases from V and 2 bases from J, with 15 bases between. The CDR3 spans 15 residues.

This chain uses TRBV7-6 with TRBJ2-1, with D possibly being TRBD2 (6 bases). The CDR3 sequence is 19 residues long. Between the trimmed V and J ends, which lost 1 base and 5 bases, there was a span of 24 bases. Germline values: CDR1 SGHVS, CDR2 FNYEAQ. This CDR3 is CASSLVGSSVRLSDNEQFF. CDR3 coding DNA: TGTGCCAGCAGCTTAGTTGGGTCTAGCGTTCGCCTTTCGGACAATGAGCAGTTCTTC.

The chain is built from TRBV2 and TRBJ2-3; no clear D gene. Germline lookup yields CDR1 SNHLY and CDR2 FYNNEI. The CDR3 loop spans 13 amino acids. V dropped 8 bases and J dropped 0 bases, with 9 bases sitting between them. The CDR3 protein is CASRVSSTDTQYF. DNA of the CDR3: TGTGCCAGCCGAGTGTCTAGCACAGATACGCAGTATTTT.

This clone came up once. V and J are TRBV7-9 and TRBJ1-5, with a possible D match to TRBD1 (6 bases). Germline V CDR1 and CDR2: SEHNR, FQNEAQ (reference sequence). V lost 6 bases, J lost 9 bases, and 21 bases lay in between. The CDR3 length is 15 residues. CDR3: CASSYQGSGERPQHF. The CDR3 DNA reads TGTGCCAGCAGTTATCAGGGGTCTGGTGAGAGGCCCCAGCATTTT.

This chain links TRBV2 with TRBJ2-1; tentatively, D is TRBD1 (5 bases). CDR3 length: 15 residues. Trimming stripped 6 bases from V and 4 bases from J, with 16 bases between. Germline CDR1 reads SNHLY; CDR2 reads FYNNEI. As DNA, the CDR3 is TGTGCCAGCAGCGCTCAGGGCGCCTTATACAATGAGCAGTTCTTC. Translated, it gives CASSAQGALYNEQFF. Drawing the rest from reference TRBV2 and TRBJ2-1, the complete variable domain is EPEVTQTPSHQVTQMGQEVILRCVPISNHLYFYWYRQILGQKVEFLVSFYNNEISEKSEIFDDQFSVERPDGSNFTLKIRSTKLEDSAMYFCASSAQGALYNEQFFGPGTRLTVL.

J is TRBJ2-2 and V is TRBV29-1, with a tentative D call TRBD1 (5 bases). Trimming took 5 bases from V and 4 from J, leaving 14 bases between them. The CDR3 sequence is 14 residues long. Germline assignment: CDR1 SQVTM and CDR2 ANQGSEA. DNA for the CDR3: TGCAGCGTTATAGGGCAGGGTAGCACCGGGGAGCTGTTTTTT. It specifies CSVIGQGSTGELFF.

The chain is built from TRBV4-1 and TRBJ2-1; D gene uncertain. Germline V gene sequence: CDR1 MGHRA, CDR2 YSYEKL. The V end was cut by 0 bases, the J end by 4 bases, with 16 bases between. The CDR3 contains 17 residues. CDR3 coding DNA: TGCGCCAGCAGCCAAGATTCGGCGGTGCTTGGATACAATGAGCAGTTCTTC. It codes for CASSQDSAVLGYNEQFF.

This rearrangement joins TRBV9 to TRBJ2-5; tentative D call: TRBD2 (5 bases). This CDR3 comprises 14 residues. The germline V and J ends were trimmed by 3 bases and 2 bases, with 11 bases remaining between them. Germline V lookup: CDR1 SGDLS, CDR2 YYNGEE. This CDR3 reads CASSEKRIQETQYF. The DNA of the CDR3 is TGTGCCAGCAGCGAAAAGCGGATACAAGAGACCCAGTACTTC.

V is TRBV7-6 and J is TRBJ1-5; D unresolved. This CDR3 has 15 residues. CDR1 is SGHVS, CDR2 FNYEAQ, per germline. The germline V and J ends were trimmed by 3 bases and 1 base, with 10 bases remaining between them. CDR3 region: CASSLRADSNQPQHF. The CDR3 bases are TGTGCCAGCAGCTTGAGGGCAGACAGCAATCAGCCCCAGCATTTT.

V gene TRBV6-4 combines with J gene TRBJ2-1, with 10 positions matching TRBD2. The CDR3 spans 15 residues. With V trimmed by 4 bases and J by 9 bases, 9 bases remained unmatched. The germline V gene has CDR1 MRHNA and CDR2 SNTAGT. This chain's CDR3 is CASSVEASGRGEQFF. The CDR3 nucleotides are TGTGCCAGCAGTGTGGAAGCTAGCGGGAGAGGTGAGCAGTTCTTC.